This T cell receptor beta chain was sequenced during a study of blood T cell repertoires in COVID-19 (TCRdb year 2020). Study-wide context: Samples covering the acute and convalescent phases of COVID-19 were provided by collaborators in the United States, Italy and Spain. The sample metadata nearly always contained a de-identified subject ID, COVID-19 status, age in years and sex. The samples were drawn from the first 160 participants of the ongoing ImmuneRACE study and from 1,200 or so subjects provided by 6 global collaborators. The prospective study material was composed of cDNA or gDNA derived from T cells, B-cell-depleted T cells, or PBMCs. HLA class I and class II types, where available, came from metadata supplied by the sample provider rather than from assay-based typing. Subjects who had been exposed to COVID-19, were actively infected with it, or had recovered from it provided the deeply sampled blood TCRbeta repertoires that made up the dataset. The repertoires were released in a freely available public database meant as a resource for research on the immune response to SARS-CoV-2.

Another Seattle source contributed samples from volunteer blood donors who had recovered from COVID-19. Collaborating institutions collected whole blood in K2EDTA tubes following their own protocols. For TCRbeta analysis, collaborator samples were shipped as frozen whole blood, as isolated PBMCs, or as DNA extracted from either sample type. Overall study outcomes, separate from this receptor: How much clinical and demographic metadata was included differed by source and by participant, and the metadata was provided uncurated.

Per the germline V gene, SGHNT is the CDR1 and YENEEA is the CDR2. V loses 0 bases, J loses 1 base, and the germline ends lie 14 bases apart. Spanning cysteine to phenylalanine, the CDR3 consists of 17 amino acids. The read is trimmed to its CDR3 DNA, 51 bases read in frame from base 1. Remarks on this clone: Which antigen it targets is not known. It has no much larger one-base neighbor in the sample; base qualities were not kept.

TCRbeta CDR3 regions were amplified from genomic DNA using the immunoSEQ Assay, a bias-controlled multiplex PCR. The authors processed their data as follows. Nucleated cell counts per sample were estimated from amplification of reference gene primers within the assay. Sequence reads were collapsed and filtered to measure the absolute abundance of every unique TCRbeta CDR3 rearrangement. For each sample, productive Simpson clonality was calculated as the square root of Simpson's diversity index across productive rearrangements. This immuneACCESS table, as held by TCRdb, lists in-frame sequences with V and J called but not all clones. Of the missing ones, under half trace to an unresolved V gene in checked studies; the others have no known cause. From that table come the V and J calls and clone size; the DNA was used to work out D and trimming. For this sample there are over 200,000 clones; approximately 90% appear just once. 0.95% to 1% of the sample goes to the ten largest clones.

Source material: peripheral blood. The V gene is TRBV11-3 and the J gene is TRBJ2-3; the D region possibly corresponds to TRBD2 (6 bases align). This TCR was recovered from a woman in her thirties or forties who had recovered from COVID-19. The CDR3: CASSLDGAGRRTDTQYF. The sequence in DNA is TGTGCCAGCAGCTTAGATGGTGCGGGAAGACGCACAGATACGCAGTATTTT.